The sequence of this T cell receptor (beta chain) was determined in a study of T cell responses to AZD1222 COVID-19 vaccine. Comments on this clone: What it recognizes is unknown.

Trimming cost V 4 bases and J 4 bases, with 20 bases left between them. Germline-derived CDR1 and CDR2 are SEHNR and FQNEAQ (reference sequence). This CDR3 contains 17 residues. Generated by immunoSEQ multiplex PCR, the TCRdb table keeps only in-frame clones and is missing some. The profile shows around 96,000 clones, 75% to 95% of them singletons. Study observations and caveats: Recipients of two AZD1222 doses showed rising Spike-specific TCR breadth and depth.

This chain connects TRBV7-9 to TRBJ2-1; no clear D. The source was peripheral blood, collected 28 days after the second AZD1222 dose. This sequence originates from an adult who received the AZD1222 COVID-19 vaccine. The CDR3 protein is CASSSMTGDYGYNEQFF. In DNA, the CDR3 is TGTGCCAGCAGCTCCATGACCGGAGATTATGGGTACAATGAGCAGTTCTTC.